This T cell receptor (beta chain) originates from a study of post-analysis software for immune sequencing data. Looking at the study overall: Courses of disease covered relapsing-remitting, secondary progressive and progressive-relapsing multiple sclerosis. Study-level results: Those samples that were prepared in the same batch co-clustered strongly by F measure. Diversity measured as normalized Chao1 was significantly lower in multiple sclerosis patients than in controls. Relative to controls, patients had a few TRBV segments at higher frequency, with TRBV5-6, TRBV5-1 and TRBV20-1 among these.

The authors incorporated unique molecular identifiers into the TCR beta cDNA libraries. Input populations of roughly 1 to 10 million T cells gave rise to roughly 500,000 cDNA molecules. TCRdb re-called the PCR reads with MiXCR, one entry per CDR3 protein. The sample lists 750,000 to 950,000 distinct CDR3 sequences, roughly half seen once, with approximately 4.5% in the top ten. Note on this clonotype: Its target is unknown.

This CDR3 spans 14 amino acids. CDR1 and CDR2 (germline): DFQATT, SNEGSKA (reference sequence). The chain links TRBV20-1 to TRBJ2-7, with D perhaps matching TRBD2 (6 bases). The DNA end favors TRBJ2-5, so the J call may be wrong. This receptor was identified in a girl aged 10 to 17 with multiple sclerosis. The source material was blood. The CDR3 DNA reads as TGCAGTGCTAGACTAGCGTCGCTCGGGGAGACCCAGTACTTC. Amino acids: CSARLASLGETQYF.